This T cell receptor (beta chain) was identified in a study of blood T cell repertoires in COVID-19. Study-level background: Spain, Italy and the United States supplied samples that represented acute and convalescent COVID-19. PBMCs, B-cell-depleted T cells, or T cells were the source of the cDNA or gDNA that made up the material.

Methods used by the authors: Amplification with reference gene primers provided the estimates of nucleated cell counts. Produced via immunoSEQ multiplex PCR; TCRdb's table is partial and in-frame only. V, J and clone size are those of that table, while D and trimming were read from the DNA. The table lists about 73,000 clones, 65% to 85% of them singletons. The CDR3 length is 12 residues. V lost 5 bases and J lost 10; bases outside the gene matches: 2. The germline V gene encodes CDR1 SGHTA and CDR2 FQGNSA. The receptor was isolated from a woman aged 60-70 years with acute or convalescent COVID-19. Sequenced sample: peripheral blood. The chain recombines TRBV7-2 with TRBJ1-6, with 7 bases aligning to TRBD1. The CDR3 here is CASSDRVSPLHF. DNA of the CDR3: TGTGCCAGCAGCGACAGGGTGTCACCCCTCCACTTT. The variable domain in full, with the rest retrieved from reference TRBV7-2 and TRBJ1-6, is GAGVSQSPSNKVTEKGKDVELRCDPISGHTALYWYRQSLGQGLEFLIYFQGNSAPDKSGLPSDRFSAERTGGSVSTLTIQRTQQEDSAVYLCASSDRVSPLHFGNGTRLTVT.